The 9 T cell receptor beta chains below were found in one sample sequenced in a study of siplizumab effects on memory and regulatory T cells (dated by TCRdb to about 2019). Receptors were amplified or captured by the immunoSEQ multiplex PCR assay. The immuneACCESS repertoire file appears here via TCRdb, limited to in-frame rearrangements. These files lack a portion of the clones; in checked studies, under half of the deficit traces to unresolved V genes, and the cause of the others is not known. The sample table records over 100,000 clones; more than 85% of these occur just once. The ten biggest clones cover 1% to 1.3% of the sample. Source material: CD4+ T cells sorted from blood. Receptors were obtained from a human donor in good health.

The rearrangement uses TRBV28 and TRBJ2-1, with a possible D match to TRBD2 (5 bases). There are 12 residues in the CDR3. V lost 2 bases to trimming and J lost 12 bases, with 11 bases between them. Per the germline V gene, CDR1 is MDHEN and CDR2 is SYDVKM. CDR3 in DNA: TGTGCCAGCAGTTTAGCCACTAGTGGGCAGTTCTTC. As protein: CASSLATSGQFF.

The J gene is TRBJ2-1, the V gene TRBV7-3; 12 bases line up with TRBD2. The CDR3 is 16 amino acids. Trimming removed 5 bases from V and 8 bases from J; junction bases left unmatched: 10. Per the germline V gene, CDR1 is SGHTA and CDR2 is FQGTGA. CDR3 bases: TGTGCCAGCAGCCCCATAAGGACTAGCGGGACTGATGAGCAGTTCTTC. Protein sequence: CASSPIRTSGTDEQFF.

The CDR3 bases are TGTGCCAGCAGCTTAGAGTCGGGTACACAGCTTACGCAGTATTTT. Translation gives CASSLESGTQLTQYF. The V call is TRBV7-2, the J call TRBJ2-3; D not resolved. Germline CDR1 SGHTA, CDR2 FQGNSA. This CDR3 is 15 amino acids long. Trimming shortened V by 1 base and J by 8 bases, and 16 bases separated the two germline ends.

This clone appeared a single time. In DNA form, the CDR3 reads TGTGCCAGCAGCCGAACGGCCTGGACTAGCCTAAGCACAGATACGCAGTATTTT. Its protein is CASSRTAWTSLSTDTQYF. The chain employs TRBV7-2 and TRBJ2-3; 8 nucleotides agree with TRBD2. Germline V gives CDR1 SGHTA, CDR2 FQGNSA. The CDR3 totals 18 residues. The V segment lost 5 bases and the J segment 0 bases; nucleotides outside the gene matches: 13. Filled out from reference TRBV7-2 and TRBJ2-3, the complete variable domain reads GAGVSQSPSNKVTEKGKDVELRCDPISGHTALYWYRQSLGQGLEFLIYFQGNSAPDKSGLPSDRFSAERTGGSVSTLTIQRTQQEDSAVYLCASSRTAWTSLSTDTQYFGPGTRLTVL.

The gene calls are TRBV7-9 and TRBJ2-2; D uncertain. The ends were cut back, 5 bases at V and 7 bases at J, with 11 bases in the middle. CDR1 and CDR2 (germline): SEHNR, FQNEAQ (reference sequence). This CDR3 has 13 amino acids. The chain's CDR3 is CASSLYEVGELFF. The CDR3 DNA follows: TGTGCCAGCAGCCTTTACGAGGTCGGGGAGCTGTTTTTT.

This rearrangement joins TRBV27 to TRBJ2-1; no firm D call. The length of the CDR3 is 11 residues. Trimming took 5 bases from V and 4 from J, leaving 3 bases between them. Germline V gives CDR1 MNHEY, CDR2 SMNVEV (reference sequence). CDR3 coding DNA: TGTGCCAGCAGTCAGTACAATGAGCAGTTCTTC. Its protein is CASSQYNEQFF.

V gene TRBV19 combines with J gene TRBJ2-2; 10 bases are shared with TRBD2. In germline, CDR1 is LNHDA, CDR2 SQIVND (reference sequence). With V trimmed by 7 bases and J by 6 bases, 20 bases remained unmatched. CDR3 size: 19 residues. The CDR3 DNA is TGTGCCAGTATTGATCGGCTTATCAGCGGGAGGGCCGGTTCCGGGGAGCTGTTTTTT. Translating it yields CASIDRLISGRAGSGELFF.

The chain has TRBV14 and TRBJ2-1; 11 bases are shared with TRBD2. The germline V gene encodes CDR1 SGHDN and CDR2 FVKESK. V shed 9 bases, J shed 6 bases, and the junction held 4 bases outside the gene matches. This CDR3 spans 13 amino acids. The CDR3 sequence: CASRLAGSNEQFF. The CDR3 DNA follows: TGTGCCAGTCGACTAGCGGGATCCAATGAGCAGTTCTTC.

The V call is TRBV4-1, the J call TRBJ2-7, with 7 positions matching TRBD1. The CDR3 has 15 amino acids. Germline assignment: CDR1 MGHRA and CDR2 YSYEKL. Losses at the gene ends were 1 base for V and 1 base for J; bases not matched to a gene: 4. This CDR3 reads CASSQGQGRSYEQYF. The CDR3 region has the DNA TGCGCCAGCAGCCAAGGACAGGGTAGATCCTACGAGCAGTACTTC.